This T cell receptor (beta chain) comes out of a study of T cells after somatic rescue of genetic block. The CDR3 has 14 residues. Germline CDR1 reads SGHTA; CDR2 reads FQGNSA. The ends were cut back, 2 bases at V and 4 bases at J, with 12 bases in the middle. Measured with immunoSEQ multiplex PCR; TCRdb has only the in-frame clones, and not every one. Altogether tens of thousands of clones are present, around 96% being singletons, with the ten largest covering 0.075% to 0.095%. Sequenced: peripheral blood mononuclear cells (PBMCs). The genes are TRBV7-2 and TRBJ2-7; D is possibly TRBD1 (5 bases). The receptor comes from a child less than two years old. The CDR3 here is CASSLTSKGYEQYF. The DNA of the CDR3 is TGTGCCAGCAGCTTAACGTCTAAGGGGTACGAGCAGTACTTC.